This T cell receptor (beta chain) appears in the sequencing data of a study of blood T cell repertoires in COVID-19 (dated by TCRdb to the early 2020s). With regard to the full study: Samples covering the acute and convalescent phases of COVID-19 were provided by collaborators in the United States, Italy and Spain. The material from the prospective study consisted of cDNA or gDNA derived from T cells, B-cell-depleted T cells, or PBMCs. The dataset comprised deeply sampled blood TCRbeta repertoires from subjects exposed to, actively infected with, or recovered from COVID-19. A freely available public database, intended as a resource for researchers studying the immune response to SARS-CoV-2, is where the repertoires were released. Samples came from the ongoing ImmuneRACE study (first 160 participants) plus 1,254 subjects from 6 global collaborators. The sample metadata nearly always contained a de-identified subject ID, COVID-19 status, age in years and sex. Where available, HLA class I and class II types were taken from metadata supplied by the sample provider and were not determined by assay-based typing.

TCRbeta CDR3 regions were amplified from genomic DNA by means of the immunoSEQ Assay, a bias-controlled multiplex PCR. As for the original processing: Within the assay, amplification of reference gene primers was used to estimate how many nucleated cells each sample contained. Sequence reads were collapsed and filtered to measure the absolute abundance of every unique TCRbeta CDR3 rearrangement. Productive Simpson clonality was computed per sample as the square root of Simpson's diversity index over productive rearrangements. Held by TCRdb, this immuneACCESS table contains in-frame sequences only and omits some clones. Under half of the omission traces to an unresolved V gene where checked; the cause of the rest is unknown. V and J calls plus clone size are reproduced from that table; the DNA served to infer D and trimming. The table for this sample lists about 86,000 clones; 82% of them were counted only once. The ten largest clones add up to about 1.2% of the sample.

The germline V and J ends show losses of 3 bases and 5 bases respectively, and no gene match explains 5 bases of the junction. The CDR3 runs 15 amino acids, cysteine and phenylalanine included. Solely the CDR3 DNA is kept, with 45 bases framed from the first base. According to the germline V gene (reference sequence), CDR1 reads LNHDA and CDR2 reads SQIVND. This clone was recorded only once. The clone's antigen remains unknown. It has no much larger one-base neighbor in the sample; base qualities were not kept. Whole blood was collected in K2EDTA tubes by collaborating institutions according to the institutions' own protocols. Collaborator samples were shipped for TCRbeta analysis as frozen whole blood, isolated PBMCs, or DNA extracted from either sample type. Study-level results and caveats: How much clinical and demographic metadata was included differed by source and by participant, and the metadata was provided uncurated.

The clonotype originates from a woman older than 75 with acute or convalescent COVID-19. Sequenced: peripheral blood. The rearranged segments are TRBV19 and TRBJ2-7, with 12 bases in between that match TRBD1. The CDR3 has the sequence CASSISGTGGHEQYF. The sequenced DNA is TGTGCCAGTAGTATCTCCGGGACAGGGGGCCACGAGCAGTACTTC.